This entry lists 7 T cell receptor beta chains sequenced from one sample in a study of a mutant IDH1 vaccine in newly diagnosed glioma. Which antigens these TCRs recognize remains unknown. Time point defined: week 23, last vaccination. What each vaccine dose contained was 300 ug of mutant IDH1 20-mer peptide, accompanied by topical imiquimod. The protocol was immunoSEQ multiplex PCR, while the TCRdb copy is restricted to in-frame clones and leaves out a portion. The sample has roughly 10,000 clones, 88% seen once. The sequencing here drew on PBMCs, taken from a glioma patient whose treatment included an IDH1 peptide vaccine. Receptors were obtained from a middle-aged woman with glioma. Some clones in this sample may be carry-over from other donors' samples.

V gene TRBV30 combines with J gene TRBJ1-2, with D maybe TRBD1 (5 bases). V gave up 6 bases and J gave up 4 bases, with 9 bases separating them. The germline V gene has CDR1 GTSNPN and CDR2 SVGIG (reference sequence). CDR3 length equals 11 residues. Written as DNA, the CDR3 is TGTGCCTGCCAGGGAGGCTATGGCTACACCTTC. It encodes CACQGGYGYTF.

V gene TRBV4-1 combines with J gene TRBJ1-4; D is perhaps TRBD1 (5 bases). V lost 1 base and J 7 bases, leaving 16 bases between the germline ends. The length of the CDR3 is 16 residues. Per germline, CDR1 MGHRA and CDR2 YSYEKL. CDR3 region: CASSQVPPPGSEKLFF. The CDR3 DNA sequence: TGCGCCAGCAGCCAAGTTCCGCCGCCAGGGTCTGAAAAACTGTTTTTT.

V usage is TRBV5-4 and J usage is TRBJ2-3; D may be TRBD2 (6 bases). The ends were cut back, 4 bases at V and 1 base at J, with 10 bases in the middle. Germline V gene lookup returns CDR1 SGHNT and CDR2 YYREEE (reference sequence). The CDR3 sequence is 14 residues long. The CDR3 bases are TGTGCCAGCAGCCTGAGGGAGGGCACAGATACGCAGTATTTT. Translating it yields CASSLREGTDTQYF.

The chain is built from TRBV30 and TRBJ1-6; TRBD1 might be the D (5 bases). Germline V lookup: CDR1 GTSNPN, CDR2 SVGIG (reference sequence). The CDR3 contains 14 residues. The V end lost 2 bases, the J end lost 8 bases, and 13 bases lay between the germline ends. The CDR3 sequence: CAWSPAGLYSPLHF. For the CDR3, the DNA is TGTGCCTGGAGTCCGGCAGGGTTGTATTCACCCCTCCACTTT.

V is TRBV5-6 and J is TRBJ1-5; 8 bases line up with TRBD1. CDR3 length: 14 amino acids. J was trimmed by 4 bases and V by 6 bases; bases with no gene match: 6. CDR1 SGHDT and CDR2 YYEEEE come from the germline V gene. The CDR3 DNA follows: TGTGCCAGCAACGATTGGACAGGGAATCAGCCCCAGCATTTT. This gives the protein CASNDWTGNQPQHF.

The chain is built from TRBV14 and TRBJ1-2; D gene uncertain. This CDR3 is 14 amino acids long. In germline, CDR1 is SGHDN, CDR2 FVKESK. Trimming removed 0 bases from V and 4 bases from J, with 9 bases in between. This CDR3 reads CASSQDWPGYGYTF. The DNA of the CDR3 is TGTGCCAGCAGCCAAGATTGGCCGGGCTATGGCTACACCTTC.

The CDR3, as DNA: TGTGCCAGCAGCCAAGCTGGGGTAGCGGGAGACTCCTACAATGAGCAGTTCTTC. Encoded protein: CASSQAGVAGDSYNEQFF. This chain connects TRBV4-2 to TRBJ2-1; 9 nucleotides line up with TRBD2. The germline gives CDR1 LGHNA, CDR2 YNFKEQ. The CDR3 length is 18 residues. J gave up 0 bases and V 1 base, and 7 bases lay outside the gene matches.